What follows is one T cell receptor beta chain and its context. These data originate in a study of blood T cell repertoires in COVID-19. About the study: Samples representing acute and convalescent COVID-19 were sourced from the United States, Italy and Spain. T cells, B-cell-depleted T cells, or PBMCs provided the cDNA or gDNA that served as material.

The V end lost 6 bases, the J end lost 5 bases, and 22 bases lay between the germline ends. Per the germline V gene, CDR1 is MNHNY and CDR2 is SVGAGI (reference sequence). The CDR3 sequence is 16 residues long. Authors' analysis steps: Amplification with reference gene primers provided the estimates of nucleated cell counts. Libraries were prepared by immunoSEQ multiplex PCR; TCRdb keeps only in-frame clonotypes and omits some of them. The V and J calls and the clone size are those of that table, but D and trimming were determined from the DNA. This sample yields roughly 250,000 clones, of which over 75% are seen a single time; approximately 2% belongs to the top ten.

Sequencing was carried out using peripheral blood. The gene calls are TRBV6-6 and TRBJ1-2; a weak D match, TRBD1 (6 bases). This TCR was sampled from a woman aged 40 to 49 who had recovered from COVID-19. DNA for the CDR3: TGTGCCAGCAGCTCACAACCCCAGGGGTATTTTTATGGCTACACCTTC. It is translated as CASSSQPQGYFYGYTF.